The present T cell receptor (beta chain) was sequenced within a study of metastatic and nonmetastatic thyroid tumors. For this clone: The antigen is not known.

In the authors' methods: Researchers built a distant-metastasis classifier for papillary thyroid cancer that drew on CDR3 differences across clinicopathological groups. TCRdb reassembled clones from the PCR reads with MiXCR. These V and J calls rely on TCRdb rather than the paper's analysis. In the table there are roughly 50,000 clones, more than 20% of which are singletons. The study, taken as a whole, reports: Relative to benign nodules, malignant thyroid tumors were reportedly characterized by significantly elevated TCR beta diversity in blood and tumor.

Germline V gene sequence: CDR1 GTSNPN, CDR2 SVGIG (reference sequence). The ends lost 2 bases at V and 10 bases at J; junction bases unmatched: 8. The CDR3 covers 13 residues. Every patient underwent thyroid surgery untreated. The sequencing input was blood. The sequence derives from a male donor with papillary thyroid cancer or a benign thyroid nodule (not recorded which). Some clones in this sample may be carry-over from other donors' samples. J is TRBJ1-1 and V is TRBV30, with TRBD1 identical over 9 bases. The CDR3 region has the DNA TGTGCCTGGAGTCTAGCGGGGGGACAGGGAGCTTTCTTT. Translation: CAWSLAGGQGAFF.